This TCR beta chain originates from a study of metastatic and nonmetastatic thyroid tumors. TCRdb recomputed clones from the PCR reads via MiXCR. The sample has more than 10,000 clones, around 20% seen once; the top ten hold approximately 14%. The CDR3 consists of 14 residues. Germline trimming cut 3 bases from V and 7 bases from J; bases unmatched to any gene: 3. Germline CDR1 is DFQATT and CDR2 is SNEGSKA (reference sequence). None of the patients had undergone any treatment ahead of thyroid surgery. The sequence was obtained from a female donor with papillary thyroid cancer or a benign thyroid nodule (not recorded which). Some clones in this sample may be carry-over from other donors' samples. The rearrangement uses TRBV20-1 and TRBJ1-6, with TRBD1 identical over 10 bases. The sample consisted of adjacent normal tissue. The CDR3 here is CSASRDRGNSPLHF. The CDR3 nucleotides are TGCAGTGCTAGTCGGGACAGGGGCAATTCACCCCTCCACTTT.